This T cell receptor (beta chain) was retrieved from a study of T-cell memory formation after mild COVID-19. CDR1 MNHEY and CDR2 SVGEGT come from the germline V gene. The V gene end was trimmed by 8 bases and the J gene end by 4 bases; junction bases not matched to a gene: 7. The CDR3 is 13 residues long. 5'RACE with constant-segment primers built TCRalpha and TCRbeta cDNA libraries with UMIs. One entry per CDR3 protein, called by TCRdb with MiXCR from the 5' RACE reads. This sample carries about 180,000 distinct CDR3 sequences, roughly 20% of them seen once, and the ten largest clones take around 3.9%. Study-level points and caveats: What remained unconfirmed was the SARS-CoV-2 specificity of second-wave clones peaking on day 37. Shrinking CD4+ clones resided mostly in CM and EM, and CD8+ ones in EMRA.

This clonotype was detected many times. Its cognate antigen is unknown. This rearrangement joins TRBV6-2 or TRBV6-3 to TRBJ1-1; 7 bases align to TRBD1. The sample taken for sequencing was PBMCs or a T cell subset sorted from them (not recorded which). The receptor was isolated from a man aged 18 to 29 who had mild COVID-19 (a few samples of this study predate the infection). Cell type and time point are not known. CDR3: CASALQGLTEAFF. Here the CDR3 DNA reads TGTGCCAGCGCTTTACAGGGGCTCACTGAAGCTTTCTTT.